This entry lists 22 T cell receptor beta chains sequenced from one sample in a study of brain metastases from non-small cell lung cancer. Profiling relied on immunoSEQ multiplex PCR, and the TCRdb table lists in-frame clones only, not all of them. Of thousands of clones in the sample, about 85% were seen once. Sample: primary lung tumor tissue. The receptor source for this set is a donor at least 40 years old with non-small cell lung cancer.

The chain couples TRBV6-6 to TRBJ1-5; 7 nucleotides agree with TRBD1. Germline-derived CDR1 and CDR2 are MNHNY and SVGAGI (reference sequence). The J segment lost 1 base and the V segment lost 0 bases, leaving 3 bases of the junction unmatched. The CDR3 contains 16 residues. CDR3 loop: CASSYSIQGSNQPQHF. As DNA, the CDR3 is TGTGCCAGCAGTTACTCTATACAGGGGAGCAATCAGCCCCAGCATTTT.

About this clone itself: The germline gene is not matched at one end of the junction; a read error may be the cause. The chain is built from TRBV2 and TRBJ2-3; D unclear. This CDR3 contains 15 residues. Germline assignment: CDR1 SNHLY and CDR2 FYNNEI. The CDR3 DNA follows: TGTACCAGCGCCCCTTGGTGGGCTAGCACAGATACGCAGTATTTT. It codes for CTSAPWWASTDTQYF.

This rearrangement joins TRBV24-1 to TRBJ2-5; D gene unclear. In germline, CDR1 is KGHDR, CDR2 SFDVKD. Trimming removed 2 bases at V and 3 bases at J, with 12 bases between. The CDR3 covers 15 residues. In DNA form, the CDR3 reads TGTGCCACCAGTGATTCAGGCCCTAGAAAAGAGACCCAGTACTTC. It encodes CATSDSGPRKETQYF.

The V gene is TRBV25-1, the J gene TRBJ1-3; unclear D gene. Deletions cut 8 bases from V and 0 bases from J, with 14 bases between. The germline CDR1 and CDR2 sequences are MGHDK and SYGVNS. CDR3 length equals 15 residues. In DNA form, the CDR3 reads TGTGCCAGCCAATTTTTGGGGAGCTCTGGAAACACCATATATTTT. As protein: CASQFLGSSGNTIYF.

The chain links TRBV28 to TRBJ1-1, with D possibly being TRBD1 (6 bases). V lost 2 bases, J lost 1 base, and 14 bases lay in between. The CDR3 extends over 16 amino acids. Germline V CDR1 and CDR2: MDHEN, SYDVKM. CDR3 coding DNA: TGTGCCAGCAGTTTACCACACGGACAGCCGAACACTGAAGCTTTCTTT. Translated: CASSLPHGQPNTEAFF.

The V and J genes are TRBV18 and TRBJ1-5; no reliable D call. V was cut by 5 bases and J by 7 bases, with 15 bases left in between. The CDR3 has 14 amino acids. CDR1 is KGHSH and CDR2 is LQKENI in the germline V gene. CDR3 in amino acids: CASSTAADGQPQHF. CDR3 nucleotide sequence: TGTGCCAGCTCAACCGCGGCGGATGGCCAGCCCCAGCATTTT.

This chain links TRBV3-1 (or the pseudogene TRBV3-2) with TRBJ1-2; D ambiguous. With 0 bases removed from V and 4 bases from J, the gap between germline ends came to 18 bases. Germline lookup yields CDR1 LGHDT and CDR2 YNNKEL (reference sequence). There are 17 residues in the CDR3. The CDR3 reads CASSQDPTDGPLYGYTF. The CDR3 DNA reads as TGTGCCAGCAGCCAAGATCCGACCGACGGGCCTCTCTATGGCTACACCTTC.

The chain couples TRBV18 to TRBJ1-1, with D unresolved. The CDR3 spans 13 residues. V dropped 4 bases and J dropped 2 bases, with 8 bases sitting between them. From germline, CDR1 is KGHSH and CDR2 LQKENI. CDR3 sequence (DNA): TGTGCCAGCTCACGCGGAGTAAACACTGAAGCTTTCTTT. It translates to CASSRGVNTEAFF.

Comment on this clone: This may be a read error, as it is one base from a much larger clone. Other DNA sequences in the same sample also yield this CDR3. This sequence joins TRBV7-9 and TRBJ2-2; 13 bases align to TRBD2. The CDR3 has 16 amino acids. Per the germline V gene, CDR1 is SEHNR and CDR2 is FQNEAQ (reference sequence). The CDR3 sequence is CASSPRTSGGSGELFF. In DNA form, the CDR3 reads TGTGCCAGCAGCCCCCGGACTAGCGGGGGATCCGGGGAGCTATTTTTT.

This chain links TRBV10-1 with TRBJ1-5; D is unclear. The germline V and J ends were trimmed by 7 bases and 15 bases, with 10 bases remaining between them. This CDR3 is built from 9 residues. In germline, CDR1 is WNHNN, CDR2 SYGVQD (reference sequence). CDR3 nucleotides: TGCGCCAGCACCCATGCTGGGCATTTT. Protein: CASTHAGHF.

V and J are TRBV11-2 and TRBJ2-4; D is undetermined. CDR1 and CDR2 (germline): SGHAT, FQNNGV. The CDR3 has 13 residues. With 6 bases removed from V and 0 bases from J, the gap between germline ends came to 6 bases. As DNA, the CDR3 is TGTGCCAGCAGGCGACTAGCCAAAAACATTCAGTACTTC. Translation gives CASRRLAKNIQYF.

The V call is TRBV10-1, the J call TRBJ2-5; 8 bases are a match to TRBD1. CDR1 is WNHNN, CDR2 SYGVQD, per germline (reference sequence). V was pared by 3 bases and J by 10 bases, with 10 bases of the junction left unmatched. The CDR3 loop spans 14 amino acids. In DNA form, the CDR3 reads TGCGCCAGCAGTGACTCCGGGACAGGAAGTGGCCAGTACTTC. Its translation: CASSDSGTGSGQYF.

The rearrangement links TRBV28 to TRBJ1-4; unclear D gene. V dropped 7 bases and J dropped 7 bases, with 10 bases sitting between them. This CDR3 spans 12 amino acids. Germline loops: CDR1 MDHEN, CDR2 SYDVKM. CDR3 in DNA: TGTGCCAGCACCGTAAAGCGTGAAAAACTGTTTTTT. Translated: CASTVKREKLFF.

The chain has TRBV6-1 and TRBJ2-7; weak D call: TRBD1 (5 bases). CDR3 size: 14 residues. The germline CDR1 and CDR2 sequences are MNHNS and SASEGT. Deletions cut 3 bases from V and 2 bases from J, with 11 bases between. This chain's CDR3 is CASSDRVSPYEQYF. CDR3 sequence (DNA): TGTGCCAGCAGTGACAGGGTGAGCCCCTACGAGCAGTACTTC.

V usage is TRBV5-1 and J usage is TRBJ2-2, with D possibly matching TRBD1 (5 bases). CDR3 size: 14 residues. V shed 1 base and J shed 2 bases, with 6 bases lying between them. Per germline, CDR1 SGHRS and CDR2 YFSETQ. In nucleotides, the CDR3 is TGCGCCAGCAGCTTGACAGGAAACACCGGGGAGCTGTTTTTT. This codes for CASSLTGNTGELFF.

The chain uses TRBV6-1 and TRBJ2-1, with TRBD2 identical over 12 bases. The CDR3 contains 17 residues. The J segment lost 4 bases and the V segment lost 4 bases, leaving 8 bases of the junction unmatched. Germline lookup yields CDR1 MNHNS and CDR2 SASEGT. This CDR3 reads CASSALLAGGLYNEQFF. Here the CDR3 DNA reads TGTGCCAGCAGTGCGTTACTAGCGGGAGGTCTTTACAATGAGCAGTTCTTC.

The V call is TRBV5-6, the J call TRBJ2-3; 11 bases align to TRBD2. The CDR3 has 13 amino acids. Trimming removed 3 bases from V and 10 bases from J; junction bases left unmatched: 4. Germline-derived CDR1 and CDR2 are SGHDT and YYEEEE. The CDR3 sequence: CASSWGTSGPQYF. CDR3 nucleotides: TGTGCCAGCAGCTGGGGGACTAGCGGCCCGCAGTATTTT.

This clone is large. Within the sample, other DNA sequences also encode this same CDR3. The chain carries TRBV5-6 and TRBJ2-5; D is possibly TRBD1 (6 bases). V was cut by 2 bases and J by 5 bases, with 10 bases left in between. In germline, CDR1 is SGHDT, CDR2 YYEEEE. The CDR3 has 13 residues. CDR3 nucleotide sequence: TGTGCCAGCAGCTTCAGGGGCGTGGAGACCCAGTACTTC. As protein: CASSFRGVETQYF.

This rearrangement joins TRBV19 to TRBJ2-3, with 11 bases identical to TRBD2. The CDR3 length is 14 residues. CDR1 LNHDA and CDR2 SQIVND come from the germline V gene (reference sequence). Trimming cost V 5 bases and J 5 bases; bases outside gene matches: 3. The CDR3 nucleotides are TGTGCCAGTAGTCTGGGGACTAGCGGAGATACGCAGTATTTT. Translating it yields CASSLGTSGDTQYF. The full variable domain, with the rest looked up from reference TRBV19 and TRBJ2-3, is DGGITQSPKYLFRKEGQNVTLSCEQNLNHDAMYWYRQDPGQGLRLIYYSQIVNDFQKGDIAEGYSVSREKKESFPLTVTSAQKNPTAFYLCASSLGTSGDTQYFGPGTRLTVL.

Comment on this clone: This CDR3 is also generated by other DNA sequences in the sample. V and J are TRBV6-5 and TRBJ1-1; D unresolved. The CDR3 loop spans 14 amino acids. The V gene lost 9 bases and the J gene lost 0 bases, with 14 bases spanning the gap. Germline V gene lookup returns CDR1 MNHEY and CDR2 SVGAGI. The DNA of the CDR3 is TGTGCCAGTAGAGGTCCGTGGATGAACACTGAAGCTTTCTTT. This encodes CASRGPWMNTEAFF.

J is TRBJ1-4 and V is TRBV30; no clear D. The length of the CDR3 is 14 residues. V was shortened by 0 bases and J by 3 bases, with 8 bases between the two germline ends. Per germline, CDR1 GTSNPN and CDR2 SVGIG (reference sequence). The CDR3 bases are TGTGCCTGGAGTGTACAAGGAGCTAATGAAAAACTGTTTTTT. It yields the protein CAWSVQGANEKLFF.

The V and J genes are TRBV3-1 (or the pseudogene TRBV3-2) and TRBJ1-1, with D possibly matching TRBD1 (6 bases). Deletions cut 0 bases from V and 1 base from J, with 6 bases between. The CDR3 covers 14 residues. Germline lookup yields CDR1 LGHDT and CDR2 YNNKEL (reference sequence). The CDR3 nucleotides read TGTGCCAGCAGCCAAGAGGACAGGAACACTGAAGCTTTCTTT. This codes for CASSQEDRNTEAFF.